This entry lists 18 T cell receptor beta chains sequenced from one sample in a study of low-dose radiotherapy and immunotherapy resistance in tumors. First-strand cDNA used TRAV- and TRBV-specific primers, covering alpha and beta chains. The TCRs were subjected to amplification over approximately 20 PCR cycles employing a constant-region primer in conjunction with a V-primer adapter. In TCRdb, the reads were re-called with MiXCR into one record per CDR3 protein. The table shows some 11,000 distinct CDR3 sequences, with about 62% occurring only once. All receptors derive from a human donor with advanced metastatic prostate, ovarian, gallbladder or colorectal cancer (not recorded which). This table probably holds off-target reads from a library built for another chain.

V is TRBV19 and J is TRBJ2-1, with 8 bases that match TRBD2. The CDR3 sequence is 14 residues long. CDR1 is LNHDA and CDR2 is SQIVND in the germline V gene (reference sequence). The J segment lost 1 base and the V segment lost 11 bases, leaving 7 bases of the junction unmatched. In nucleotides, the CDR3 is TGTGCCGTACGGGGGGGGGCTTCCTACAATGAGCAGTTCTTC. Translation: CAVRGGASYNEQFF.

This chain links TRBV24-1 with TRBJ2-2; TRBD2 aligns across 9 bases. Germline loops: CDR1 KGHDR, CDR2 SFDVKD. V lost 3 bases to trimming and J lost 2 bases; unmatched junction nucleotides: 18. This CDR3 has 21 amino acids. CDR3 protein: CATSDPSPRVAGDSNTGELFF. CDR3 nucleotides: TGTGCCACCAGTGATCCCTCCCCGAGGGTAGCGGGAGACTCAAACACCGGGGAGCTGTTTTTT.

The CDR3 DNA reads TGCGCCAGCAGGCATACACTGACAGGTCCTTCGGGGGTCTACGAGCAGTACTTC. The encoded protein is CASRHTLTGPSGVYEQYF. The chain is built from TRBV5-1 and TRBJ2-7, with D perhaps assigned TRBD1 or TRBD2 (6 bases each). The germline gives CDR1 SGHRS, CDR2 YFSETQ. Trimming stripped 5 bases from V and 3 bases from J, with 27 bases between. This CDR3 region has 18 residues.

Relative to its sample, this clonotype is medium-sized. The chain uses TRBV5-1 and TRBJ1-5; D is uncertain. Germline V gene lookup returns CDR1 SGHRS and CDR2 YFSETQ. This CDR3 spans 15 amino acids. V shed 4 bases and J shed 3 bases, with 14 bases lying between them. The CDR3: CASSVGDQNNQPQHF. DNA of the CDR3: TGCGCCAGCAGCGTGGGAGATCAGAACAATCAGCCCCAGCATTTT.

This chain uses TRBV30 with TRBJ2-1; TRBD2 is a possible D gene (6 bases). Trimming took 3 bases from V and 2 from J, leaving 8 bases between them. CDR1 is GTSNPN, CDR2 SVGIG, per germline (reference sequence). This CDR3 has 13 amino acids. As DNA, the CDR3 is TGTGCCTGGAGGCGGGGTGCCTACAATGAGCAGTTCTTC. It encodes CAWRRGAYNEQFF.

This chain uses TRBV7-9 with TRBJ2-1, with unresolved D. The CDR3 is 13 amino acids. The V gene lost 5 bases and the J gene lost 9 bases, with 14 bases spanning the gap. In germline, CDR1 is SEHNR, CDR2 FQNEAQ (reference sequence). The DNA for the CDR3 is TGTGCCAGCAGCCGTGCACGGGTGGGTGAGCAGTTCTTC. Translated, it gives CASSRARVGEQFF.

V usage is TRBV11-2 and J usage is TRBJ2-3; D gene ambiguous. The V end lost 2 bases, the J end lost 6 bases, and 9 bases lay between the germline ends. CDR3 length: 13 amino acids. Germline CDR1 SGHAT, CDR2 FQNNGV. The CDR3 is CASSLISLDTQYF. In DNA, the CDR3 is TGTGCCAGCAGCTTAATTTCTCTGGATACGCAGTATTTT.

This chain joins TRBV2 and TRBJ2-2; a possible D gene is TRBD2 (7 bases). Germline CDR1 is SNHLY and CDR2 is FYNNEI. This CDR3 has 15 residues. The V and J ends lost 4 bases and 6 bases respectively, with 15 bases between them. CDR3 region: CASSGGGHLAGELFF. CDR3 sequence (DNA): TGTGCCAGCAGTGGGGGGGGACACCTTGCCGGGGAGCTGTTTTTT.

This clonotype was observed a single time. The rearrangement links TRBV6-2 or TRBV6-3 to TRBJ1-5; possibly TRBD1 for D (5 bases). Germline lookup yields CDR1 MNHEY and CDR2 SVGEGT. The CDR3 is 12 residues long. Between the trimmed V and J ends, which lost 8 bases and 7 bases, there was a span of 12 bases. For the CDR3, the DNA is TGTGCCAGCCGGGGGGGAGTGCAGCCCCAGCATTTT. Protein product: CASRGGVQPQHF.

This clonotype was seen a single time. V is TRBV10-3 and J is TRBJ1-2; D is possibly TRBD1 (5 bases). V gave up 0 bases and J gave up 2 bases, with 7 bases separating them. The CDR3 sequence is 14 residues long. CDR1 and CDR2 from the germline V gene are ENHRY and SYGVKD. The CDR3, as DNA: TGTGCCATCAGTGAGTCGGGGGGAAACTATGGCTACACCTTC. Protein: CAISESGGNYGYTF.

The rearrangement uses TRBV18 and TRBJ1-1; tentative D call: TRBD1 (5 bases). Looked up from germline, CDR1 is KGHSH and CDR2 is LQKENI. This CDR3 has 16 residues. V lost 3 bases, J lost 1 base, and 15 bases lay in between. The CDR3 DNA is TGTGCCAGCTCACCGGGCAGGGCAGGCTCGAACACTGAAGCTTTCTTT. It is translated as CASSPGRAGSNTEAFF. The whole variable domain, filled in from reference TRBV18 and TRBJ1-1, reads NAGVMQNPRHLVRRRGQEARLRCSPMKGHSHVYWYRQLPEEGLKFMVYLQKENIIDESGMPKERFSAEFPKEGPSILRIQQVVRGDSAAYFCASSPGRAGSNTEAFFGQGTRLTVV.

This chain links TRBV5-1 with TRBJ2-3, with 10 bases fitting TRBD2. Losses at the gene ends were 0 bases for V and 4 bases for J; bases not matched to a gene: 11. Germline CDR1 reads SGHRS; CDR2 reads YFSETQ. The CDR3 consists of 18 residues. In DNA, the CDR3 is TGCGCCAGCAGCTTGGCCAAAACTAGCGGGGATCAAGCAGATACGCAGTATTTT. Translating gives CASSLAKTSGDQADTQYF.

This sequence joins TRBV6-1 and TRBJ1-2; D unclear. This CDR3 is built from 14 residues. The V gene lost 4 bases and the J gene lost 2 bases, with 11 bases spanning the gap. Germline V CDR1 and CDR2: MNHNS, SASEGT. The DNA for the CDR3 is TGTGCCAGCAGTGCGGCACCAGCAAACTATGGCTACACCTTC. It encodes CASSAAPANYGYTF.

This clonotype was seen just once. This rearrangement joins TRBV2 to TRBJ1-2, with 7 bases lining up with TRBD1. CDR1 is SNHLY and CDR2 is FYNNEI in the germline V gene. Trimming at V came to 7 bases and at J to 4 bases, leaving 12 bases not matched to a gene. This CDR3 contains 15 residues. The CDR3 sequence is CASMKTGTEPYGYTF. Here the CDR3 DNA reads TGTGCCAGCATGAAGACCGGGACAGAGCCCTATGGCTACACCTTC. The complete variable domain, with remaining parts taken from reference TRBV2 and TRBJ1-2, reads EPEVTQTPSHQVTQMGQEVILRCVPISNHLYFYWYRQILGQKVEFLVSFYNNEISEKSEIFDDQFSVERPDGSNFTLKIRSTKLEDSAMYFCASMKTGTEPYGYTFGSGTRLTVV.

The J gene is TRBJ2-5, the V gene TRBV7-2, with D unclear. The CDR3 loop spans 13 amino acids. V dropped 5 bases and J dropped 4 bases, with 11 bases sitting between them. The germline gives CDR1 SGHTA, CDR2 FQGNSA. The CDR3 protein is CASSPRWSETQYF. The CDR3 region has the DNA TGTGCCAGCAGCCCCCGTTGGTCAGAGACCCAGTACTTC.

This clonotype was detected only a few times. V usage is TRBV6-1 and J usage is TRBJ1-6; D is possibly TRBD1 (5 bases). Looked up from germline, CDR1 is MNHNS and CDR2 is SASEGT. The ends were cut back, 10 bases at V and 0 bases at J, with 13 bases in the middle. The CDR3 length is 15 residues. CDR3 DNA: TGTGCCACTAGAGGAGACAGCTCCTATAATTCACCCCTCCACTTT. This codes for CATRGDSSYNSPLHF.

This clonotype was found a few times. The chain uses TRBV6-2 or TRBV6-3 and TRBJ2-1, with D unclear. Trimming stripped 6 bases from V and 2 bases from J, with 14 bases between. The germline gives CDR1 MNHEY, CDR2 SVGEGT. The CDR3 sequence is 15 residues long. CDR3 residues: CASSSSPLAYNEQFF. The CDR3 nucleotides are TGTGCCAGCAGCTCGTCCCCACTGGCCTACAATGAGCAGTTCTTC.

This clonotype was observed a few times. V gene TRBV29-1 combines with J gene TRBJ2-2, with a possible D match to TRBD2 (6 bases). Deletions cut 7 bases from V and 6 bases from J, with 18 bases between. Germline CDR1 and CDR2: SQVTM and ANQGSEA. CDR3 length: 14 amino acids. The CDR3 loop reads CSGSSTGSPGELFF. CDR3 coding DNA: TGCAGCGGCTCTTCAACCGGGAGCCCCGGGGAGCTGTTTTTT.